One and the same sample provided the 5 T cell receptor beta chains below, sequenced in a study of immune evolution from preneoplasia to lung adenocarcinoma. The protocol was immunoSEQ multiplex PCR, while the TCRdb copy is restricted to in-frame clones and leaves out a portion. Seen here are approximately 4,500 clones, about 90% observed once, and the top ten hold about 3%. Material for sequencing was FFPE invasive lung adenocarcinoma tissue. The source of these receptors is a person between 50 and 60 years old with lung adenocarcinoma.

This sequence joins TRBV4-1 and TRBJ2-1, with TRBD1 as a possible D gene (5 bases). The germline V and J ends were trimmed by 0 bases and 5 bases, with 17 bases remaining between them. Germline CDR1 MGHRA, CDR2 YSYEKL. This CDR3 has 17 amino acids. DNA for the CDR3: TGCGCCAGCAGCCAAGATTCGAGCTGGGGCCAGCACAATGAGCAGTTCTTC. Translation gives CASSQDSSWGQHNEQFF.

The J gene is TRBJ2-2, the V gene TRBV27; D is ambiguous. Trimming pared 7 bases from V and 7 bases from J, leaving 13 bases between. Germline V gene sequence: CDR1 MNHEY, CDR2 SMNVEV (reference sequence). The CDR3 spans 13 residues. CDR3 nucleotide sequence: TGTGCCAGCACCAATAACTTGGGCGGGGAGCTGTTTTTT. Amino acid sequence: CASTNNLGGELFF.

The chain's CDR3 is CASSYSVTHRQPQHF. DNA for the CDR3: TGTGCCAGCAGTTACTCGGTCACGCACAGGCAGCCCCAGCATTTT. The chain links TRBV6-5 to TRBJ1-5; D perhaps matches TRBD1 (5 bases). Germline values: CDR1 MNHEY, CDR2 SVGAGI. The CDR3 loop spans 15 amino acids. Trimming left V 0 bases short and J 7 bases short, with 13 bases between.

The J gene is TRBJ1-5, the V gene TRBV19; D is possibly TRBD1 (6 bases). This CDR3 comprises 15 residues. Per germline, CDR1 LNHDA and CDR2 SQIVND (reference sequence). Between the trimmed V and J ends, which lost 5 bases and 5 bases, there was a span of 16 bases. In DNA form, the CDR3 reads TGTGCCAGTAGTCCGAGGGGGGGAGGGCATCAGCCCCAGCATTTT. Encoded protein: CASSPRGGGHQPQHF.

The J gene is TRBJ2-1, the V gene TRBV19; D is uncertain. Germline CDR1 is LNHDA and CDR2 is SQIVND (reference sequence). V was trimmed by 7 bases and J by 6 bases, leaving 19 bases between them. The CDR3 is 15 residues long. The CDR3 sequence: CASTPYGGDGNEQFF. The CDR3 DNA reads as TGTGCCAGTACCCCCTACGGTGGGGATGGCAATGAGCAGTTCTTC. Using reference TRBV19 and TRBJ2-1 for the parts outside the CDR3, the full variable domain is DGGITQSPKYLFRKEGQNVTLSCEQNLNHDAMYWYRQDPGQGLRLIYYSQIVNDFQKGDIAEGYSVSREKKESFPLTVTSAQKNPTAFYLCASTPYGGDGNEQFFGPGTRLTVL.